The 18 T cell receptor beta chains given below trace back to one sample, sequenced in a study of cytomegalovirus exposure and HLA in healthy donors. Vbeta (60) and Jbeta (13) primers were used in the PCR. Assay used: immunoSEQ multiplex PCR; TCRdb lists only in-frame clones, some missing. The sample yields some 190,000 clones, 77% seen once. The sequenced sample consisted of PBMCs. These receptors all come from a man aged 18 to 29 in good health and CMV-seronegative.

V and J are TRBV4-2 and TRBJ2-7, with D perhaps TRBD2 (5 bases). The CDR3 runs to 14 residues. Looked up from germline, CDR1 is LGHNA and CDR2 is YNFKEQ. Between the trimmed V and J ends, which lost 1 base and 0 bases, there was a span of 7 bases. CDR3 DNA: TGTGCCAGCAGCCAAGGCGGGCCCTCCTACGAGCAGTACTTC. It translates to CASSQGGPSYEQYF.

This clone was detected only once. The chain is built from TRBV27 and TRBJ2-7, with D tentatively TRBD2 (5 bases). Trimming removed 5 bases from V and 6 bases from J, with 14 bases in between. The CDR3 is 13 residues long. Germline V gives CDR1 MNHEY, CDR2 SMNVEV (reference sequence). This chain's CDR3 is CASSTTSSREQYF. The CDR3, as DNA: TGTGCCAGCAGTACCACTAGTAGTCGCGAGCAGTACTTC.

The chain carries TRBV7-8 and TRBJ1-6; TRBD1 agrees at 8 bases. J gave up 11 bases and V 4 bases, and 10 bases lay outside the gene matches. This CDR3 contains 15 residues. Germline V gives CDR1 SGHVS, CDR2 FQNEAQ. In DNA form, the CDR3 reads TGTGCCAGCAGCTCGGAGGGACAGGTCGCGACACCCCTCCACTTT. Protein product: CASSSEGQVATPLHF.

This clone was counted between two and nine times. The chain uses TRBV4-3 and TRBJ2-7; 9 bases match TRBD1. J was trimmed by 0 bases and V by 1 base; bases with no gene match: 4. The CDR3 covers 16 residues. CDR1 is LGHNA, CDR2 YSLEER, per germline. The CDR3 loop is CASSQGDRASSYEQYF. The CDR3 bases are TGCGCCAGCAGCCAAGGGGACAGGGCCAGCTCCTACGAGCAGTACTTC.

This clone has only one observation. This sequence joins TRBV7-2 and TRBJ2-7; 13 nucleotides line up with TRBD2. V shed 7 bases, J shed 8 bases, and the junction held 8 bases outside the gene matches. The CDR3 extends over 14 amino acids. Germline CDR1 and CDR2: SGHTA and FQGNSA. CDR3 nucleotide sequence: TGTGCCAGCATGTACGGACTAGCGGGAGTTCAGCAGTACTTC. It is translated as CASMYGLAGVQQYF.

This chain joins TRBV5-6 and TRBJ2-1; no definite D call. V dropped 0 bases and J dropped 8 bases, with 18 bases sitting between them. Germline CDR1 is SGHDT and CDR2 is YYEEEE. The CDR3 has 16 amino acids. For the CDR3, the DNA is TGTGCCAGCAGCTTGGCTTTGGCCCTCTTAGAGGATGAGCAGTTCTTC. It specifies CASSLALALLEDEQFF.

This clone was seen only once. The gene calls are TRBV30 and TRBJ1-3, with D maybe TRBD1 (6 bases). The length of the CDR3 is 13 residues. The ends were cut back, 4 bases at V and 4 bases at J, with 11 bases in the middle. In germline, CDR1 is GTSNPN, CDR2 SVGIG (reference sequence). Written as DNA, the CDR3 is TGTGCCTGGAAACAGGGCCCCGGAAACACCATATATTTT. Translation: CAWKQGPGNTIYF.

This chain joins TRBV7-2 and TRBJ2-1; 9 bases are a match to TRBD2. The V and J ends lost 3 bases and 7 bases, in that order; junction bases with no gene match: 7. The CDR3 length is 15 residues. The V gene's germline CDR1 is SGHTA and CDR2 FQGNSA. In DNA form, the CDR3 reads TGTGCCAGCAGCTTTGATAGCGGGAGAGGGAATGAGCAGTTCTTC. Residues: CASSFDSGRGNEQFF.

This sequence joins TRBV7-9 and TRBJ2-2; TRBD1 might be the D (6 bases). This CDR3 is 15 amino acids long. CDR1 is SEHNR and CDR2 is FQNEAQ in the germline V gene (reference sequence). The V gene lost 5 bases and the J gene lost 6 bases, with 16 bases spanning the gap. The CDR3 nucleotides read TGTGCCAGCAGCGATCCGGGACAACATCCCGGGGAGCTGTTTTTT. Translating it yields CASSDPGQHPGELFF.

V gene TRBV19 combines with J gene TRBJ2-7; TRBD1 is a possible D gene (6 bases). Germline assignment: CDR1 LNHDA and CDR2 SQIVND (reference sequence). The CDR3 totals 13 residues. Trimming took off 3 bases at V and 4 bases at J, with 10 bases between the two ends. CDR3 nucleotide sequence: TGTGCCAGTAGTATGGCCAGGGGTTACGAGCAGTACTTC. Protein: CASSMARGYEQYF.

The chain uses TRBV7-2 and TRBJ2-7, with TRBD2 identical over 8 bases. The CDR3 covers 17 residues. Germline-derived CDR1 and CDR2 are SGHTA and FQGNSA. With V trimmed by 3 bases and J by 4 bases, 14 bases remained unmatched. In nucleotides, the CDR3 is TGTGCCAGCAGCTTGATAATGGGAGCGGGGGCCCCATACGAGCAGTACTTC. Protein sequence: CASSLIMGAGAPYEQYF.

The chain carries TRBV23-1 and TRBJ1-3; 9 bases are shared with TRBD1. TRBV23-1 has ORF status, its function being uncertain. Trimming took 2 bases from V and 2 from J; bases not matched to a gene: 7. The CDR3 runs to 17 residues. The CDR3 DNA sequence: TGCGCCAGCAGTCAAAAATGGGACAGGGAAACTGGAAACACCATATATTTT. Protein sequence: CASSQKWDRETGNTIYF.

The V gene is TRBV18, the J gene TRBJ2-1; 10 bases are a match to TRBD1. The V and J ends lost 6 bases and 5 bases, in that order; junction bases with no gene match: 4. The CDR3 spans 14 residues. Per germline, CDR1 KGHSH and CDR2 LQKENI. The CDR3 loop reads CASSRQGADNEQFF. In DNA form, the CDR3 reads TGTGCCAGCTCGCGACAGGGGGCAGACAATGAGCAGTTCTTC.

This clone is a singleton in its sample. V gene TRBV4-1 combines with J gene TRBJ2-1, with 7 bases that match TRBD2. Germline CDR1 and CDR2: MGHRA and YSYEKL. V trimming: 3 bases; J trimming: 0 bases; junction bases outside the gene matches: 8. This CDR3 is 17 amino acids long. CDR3 sequence: CASSHTTGGSSYNEQFF. DNA of the CDR3: TGCGCCAGCAGCCACACCACTGGCGGGAGCTCCTACAATGAGCAGTTCTTC.

This chain links TRBV5-6 with TRBJ1-2; D is unresolved. Germline lookup yields CDR1 SGHDT and CDR2 YYEEEE. V was shortened by 0 bases and J by 5 bases, with 8 bases between the two germline ends. The CDR3 totals 13 residues. CDR3 nucleotides: TGTGCCAGCAGCTTGGGACAAAAATATGGCTACACCTTC. This gives the protein CASSLGQKYGYTF.

The V gene is TRBV4-3, the J gene TRBJ1-1; no clear D. Germline CDR1 reads LGHNA; CDR2 reads YSLEER. V lost 6 bases, J lost 0 bases, and 8 bases lay in between. The CDR3 is 13 residues long. The CDR3 nucleotides read TGCGCCAGCAGTGAGGCACTGAACACTGAAGCTTTCTTT. Translated, it gives CASSEALNTEAFF.

This clone was detected once. The rearrangement joins TRBV10-3 to TRBJ2-7, with 9 nucleotides matching TRBD1. The CDR3 covers 14 residues. V gave up 4 bases and J gave up 1 base; unmatched junction bases: 2. CDR1 and CDR2 (germline): ENHRY, SYGVKD. The CDR3 reads CAISGDRASYEQYF. The CDR3 region has the DNA TGTGCCATCAGTGGGGACAGGGCGTCCTACGAGCAGTACTTC.

The gene calls are TRBV30 and TRBJ2-2, with D hard to call. Germline loops: CDR1 GTSNPN, CDR2 SVGIG (reference sequence). The CDR3 contains 15 residues. V shed 3 bases and J shed 0 bases, with 11 bases lying between them. This CDR3 reads CAWSHLGANTGELFF. The CDR3 DNA is TGTGCCTGGAGCCACCTAGGCGCGAACACCGGGGAGCTGTTTTTT.